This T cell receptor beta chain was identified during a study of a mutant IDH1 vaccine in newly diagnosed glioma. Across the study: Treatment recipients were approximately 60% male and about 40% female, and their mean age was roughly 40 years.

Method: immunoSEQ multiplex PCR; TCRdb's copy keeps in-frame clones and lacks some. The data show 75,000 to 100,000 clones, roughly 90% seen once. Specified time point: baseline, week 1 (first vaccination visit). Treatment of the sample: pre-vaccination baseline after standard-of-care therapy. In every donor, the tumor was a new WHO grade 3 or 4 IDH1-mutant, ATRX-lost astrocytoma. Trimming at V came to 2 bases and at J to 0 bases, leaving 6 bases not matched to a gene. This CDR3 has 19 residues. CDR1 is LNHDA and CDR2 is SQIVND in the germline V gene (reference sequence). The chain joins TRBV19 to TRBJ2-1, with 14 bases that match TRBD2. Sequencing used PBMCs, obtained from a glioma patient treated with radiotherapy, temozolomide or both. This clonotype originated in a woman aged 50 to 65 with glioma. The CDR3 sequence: CASSILRLAGGSSYNEQFF. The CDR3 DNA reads TGTGCCAGTAGTATACTCCGACTAGCGGGAGGGAGCTCCTACAATGAGCAGTTCTTC. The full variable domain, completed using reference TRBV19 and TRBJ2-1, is DGGITQSPKYLFRKEGQNVTLSCEQNLNHDAMYWYRQDPGQGLRLIYYSQIVNDFQKGDIAEGYSVSREKKESFPLTVTSAQKNPTAFYLCASSILRLAGGSSYNEQFFGPGTRLTVL.